A selection of T cell receptor beta chains follows, all from one sample in a study of neurological immune-mediated disorders. TCRdb re-derived calls from the 5' RACE reads in MiXCR, one entry per CDR3 protein. The table records 90,000 to 150,000 distinct CDR3 sequences, about 3.2% of them present only once. Sequencing was done on a sample of PBMCs. The receptors were sampled from a woman in her 30s with multiple sclerosis. The CDR3 runs from the conserved cysteine through the conserved F or W. A D gene is named only where the DNA matches it firmly. Size tells how often a clone was seen (once, few, many) or the class of an expanded clone, and some rows leave it out.

TRBJ2-7 - many TRBV3-1 CASRPDGGVGYEQYF TGTGCCAGCAGACCCGACGGAGGAGTGGGGTACGAGCAGTACTTC
TRBJ2-3 TRBD2 - TRBV10-3 CAISGVREGRDTQYF TGTGCCATCAGTGGGGTCAGGGAGGGGAGGGATACGCAGTATTTT
TRBJ2-5 - few TRBV18 CASSPSWETQYF TGTGCCAGCTCACCAAGTTGGGAGACCCAGTACTTC
TRBJ1-2 - many TRBV7-2 CASSLFGSNYGYTF TGTGCCAGCAGCTTATTTGGGAGTAACTATGGCTACACCTTC
TRBJ2-7 TRBD2 many TRBV5-1 CASSFPSGPDSSYEQYF TGCGCCAGCAGCTTTCCTAGCGGGCCTGACAGCTCCTACGAGCAGTACTTC
TRBJ2-3 - many TRBV24-1 CATSSAGTDTQYF TGTGCCACCTCATCGGCAGGCACAGATACGCAGTATTTT
TRBJ1-3 - many TRBV5-1 CASSLPGQAGNTIYF TGCGCCAGCAGCTTGCCGGGACAAGCTGGAAACACCATATATTTT
TRBJ2-7 TRBD2 few TRBV10-2 CASRDSGGTYEQYF TGCGCCAGCAGGGATAGCGGGGGGACGTACGAGCAGTACTTC
TRBJ1-1 - many TRBV6-2/TRBV6-3 CASIDQLNTEAFF TGTGCCAGCATCGATCAGCTGAACACTGAAGCTTTCTTT
TRBJ2-7 - many TRBV20-1 CSALPDGSAYEQYF TGCAGTGCACTTCCGGACGGGTCGGCCTACGAGCAGTACTTC
TRBJ1-5 - - TRBV18 CASSREVGQPQHF TGTGCCAGCTCACGCGAAGTTGGACAGCCCCAGCATTTT
TRBJ1-2 - - TRBV20-1 CSATPGHYSERRGYTF TGCAGTGCTACCCCCGGACACTACTCCGAGCGCAGGGGCTACACCTTC
TRBJ2-1 TRBD2 many TRBV4-1 CASSQERGLAGGHNEQFF TGCGCCAGCAGCCAAGAAAGGGGACTAGCGGGGGGTCACAATGAGCAGTTCTTC
TRBJ1-1 TRBD1 many TRBV5-8 CASSRTTGGNTEAFF TGTGCCAGCAGCAGAACGACAGGGGGGAACACTGAAGCTTTCTTT
TRBJ2-4 TRBD2 many TRBV29-1 CSVELAGGLAKNIQYF TGCAGCGTTGAATTAGCGGGAGGCCTAGCCAAAAACATTCAGTACTTC
TRBJ2-7 TRBD1 - TRBV30 CAWSVLDRGYEQYF TGTGCCTGGAGTGTACTGGACAGGGGCTACGAGCAGTACTTC
TRBJ2-2 - - TRBV7-9 CASSLWGLNTGELFF TGTGCCAGCAGCCTCTGGGGTCTAAACACCGGGGAGCTGTTTTTT
TRBJ1-1 - few TRBV20-1 CSARDPRDKNTEAFF TGCAGTGCTAGGGATCCCCGGGACAAGAACACTGAAGCTTTCTTT
TRBJ2-3 TRBD1 many TRBV27 CASKGTGKADTQYF TGTGCCAGCAAGGGGACAGGGAAGGCAGATACGCAGTATTTT
TRBJ1-1 - many TRBV5-6 CASSLVAAGRAFF TGTGCCAGCAGCTTGGTGGCGGCCGGACGGGCTTTCTTT
TRBJ2-2 - many TRBV3-1 CASSQGGGSTGELFF TGTGCCAGCAGCCAGGGAGGGGGCAGCACCGGGGAGCTGTTTTTT
TRBJ1-2 TRBD1 many TRBV9 CASSDRGGYTF TGTGCCAGCAGCGACAGGGGGGGCTACACCTTC
TRBJ2-3 - many TRBV6-2/TRBV6-3 CASGSYRESTDTQYF TGTGCCAGCGGATCGTACAGGGAGTCCACAGATACGCAGTATTTT
TRBJ2-5 - many TRBV12-3/TRBV12-4 CASSSNRVETQYF TGTGCCAGCAGTTCCAATAGGGTGGAGACCCAGTACTTC
TRBJ1-6 - many TRBV27 CASSTRVNSPLHF TGTGCCAGCAGTACTAGAGTCAATTCACCCCTCCACTTT
TRBJ2-1 TRBD2 many TRBV20-1 CSARAGGTYNEQFF TGCAGTGCGCGAGCGGGAGGGACCTACAATGAGCAGTTCTTC
TRBJ2-1 - many TRBV12-3/TRBV12-4 CASRGQGTYNEQFF TGTGCCAGCAGGGGGCAGGGGACCTACAATGAGCAGTTCTTC
TRBJ2-2 TRBD2 many TRBV7-8 CASSLERGYTGELFF TGTGCCAGCAGCTTAGAGCGGGGGTACACCGGGGAGCTGTTTTTT
TRBJ1-6 - once TRBV7-9 CASSLVQAGEFSPLKF TGTGCCAGCAGCTTAGTACAGGCAGGGGAGTTTTCACCCCTCAAATTT
TRBJ2-2 TRBD2 many TRBV5-1 CASSWTSPGELFF TGCGCCAGCAGCTGGACTAGCCCCGGGGAGCTGTTTTTT
TRBJ1-5 - many TRBV3-1 CASSQKGLSNQPQHF TGTGCCAGCAGCCAAAAGGGGCTCTCCAATCAGCCCCAGCATTTT
TRBJ2-1 - - TRBV30 CAWSRAASIYNEQFF TGTGCCTGGAGTAGGGCGGCCTCCATCTACAATGAGCAGTTCTTC
TRBJ2-1 - many TRBV5-1 CASRASVPLGNEQFF TGCGCCAGCAGGGCTAGCGTTCCCCTAGGAAATGAGCAGTTCTTC
TRBJ2-7 - many TRBV7-2 CASSLGLPTYEQYF TGTGCCAGCAGTCTCGGACTGCCTACCTACGAGCAGTACTTC
TRBJ2-7 TRBD2 many TRBV7-9 CASSLAGGLAGGSVYEQYF TGTGCCAGCAGCTTAGCCGGGGGGCTAGCGGGGGGCTCTGTCTACGAGCAGTACTTC
TRBJ1-4 TRBD1 - TRBV5-1 CASSSGDSEKLFF TGCGCCAGCAGCTCGGGGGACAGTGAAAAACTGTTTTTT
TRBJ1-2 TRBD1 many TRBV7-9 CASSAIRGRNYGYTF TGTGCCAGCAGCGCCATCAGGGGGCGGAACTATGGCTACACCTTC
TRBJ2-7 TRBD1 many TRBV5-1 CASSRYKLQGASSYEQYF TGCGCCAGCAGCCGATACAAATTACAGGGGGCGAGCTCCTACGAGCAGTACTTC
TRBJ2-7 TRBD2 many TRBV20-1 CSAGKTSGRFSGSYEQYF TGCAGTGCTGGAAAGACTAGCGGGAGGTTCTCGGGCTCCTACGAGCAGTACTTC
TRBJ2-7 TRBD2 many TRBV27 CASSLIRGVDGEQYF TGTGCCAGCAGTTTAATTCGGGGGGTTGATGGCGAGCAGTACTTC
TRBJ1-1 - many TRBV5-1 CASRDSKNTEAFF TGCGCCAGCAGGGACAGCAAGAACACTGAAGCTTTCTTT
TRBJ2-1 - many TRBV24-1 CATSDSGPYNEQFF TGTGCCACCAGTGATAGCGGTCCCTACAATGAGCAGTTCTTC
TRBJ2-3 - many TRBV7-9 CASTYLSLDATQYF TGTGCCAGCACCTACTTGAGCTTGGATGCCACGCAGTATTTT
TRBJ1-5 TRBD1 many TRBV20-1 CSASVPSGTASNQPQHF TGCAGTGCTTCAGTTCCCTCCGGGACAGCGAGCAATCAGCCCCAGCATTTT
TRBJ1-5 - many TRBV12-3/TRBV12-4 CASSFTGLNQPQHF TGTGCCAGCAGTTTCACAGGGTTAAATCAGCCCCAGCATTTT
TRBJ2-1 TRBD1 many TRBV12-3/TRBV12-4 CASSPTLRDRESNEQFF TGTGCCAGCAGTCCTACGCTCCGGGACAGGGAATCGAATGAGCAGTTCTTC
TRBJ2-3 - many TRBV3-1 CASSLDFGADTQYF TGTGCCAGCAGCTTGGACTTCGGCGCAGATACGCAGTATTTT
TRBJ2-5 - few TRBV20-1 CSDRLRQQETQYF TGCAGTGATAGACTGAGACAGCAAGAGACCCAGTACTTC
TRBJ2-1 - many TRBV20-1 CRGLDSLLNEQFF TGCAGGGGCTTGGACAGTCTTCTCAATGAGCAGTTCTTC
TRBJ2-7 TRBD1 many TRBV20-1 CSARPGQGPYEQYF TGCAGTGCTAGACCAGGACAGGGCCCCTACGAGCAGTACTTC
TRBJ2-1 - many TRBV20-1 CSVLPSNEQFF TGCAGTGTTCTACCTTCCAATGAGCAGTTCTTC